This T cell receptor beta chain was documented in a study of human T cells and chemical hapten exposure. This clonotype was found many times. Its target is unknown. J gave up 1 base and V 2 bases, and 4 bases lay outside the gene matches. Germline assignment: CDR1 MNHEY and CDR2 SVGAGI. The CDR3 is made up of 15 amino acids. Individual cDNA molecules in this library carried unique molecular identifiers. TCRdb called the RACE reads again in MiXCR, with one record for every CDR3 protein. Seen here are 95,000 or so distinct CDR3 sequences, over 9.5% observed once, and the top ten hold 3% to 4%. The time point is: patch test 2, 6 weeks after DPC sensitization. Treatment here: therapeutic diphenylcyclopropenone sensitization with weekly scalp DPC. Findings and caveats of the study: Versus controls, expanded TCRs had significantly more large CDR3 similarity clusters. It should be noted that donors had alopecia, so their immune response may differ from healthy people's.

The specimen comprised whole blood, sampled in connection with sensitization to the hapten diphenylcyclopropenone (DPC). The V gene is TRBV6-5, the J gene TRBJ2-7; 8 bases agree with TRBD1. The receptor's source is a woman aged 40 to 50 with alopecia areata. Some clones in this sample may be carry-over from other donors' samples. CDR3 loop: CASSYGTGPSYEQYF. The CDR3 DNA reads TGTGCCAGCAGTTACGGGACAGGCCCTTCCTACGAGCAGTACTTC.